Given below is one TCR beta chain in context. This sample was taken from a study of blood T cell repertoires in COVID-19. Libraries were prepared by immunoSEQ multiplex PCR; TCRdb keeps only in-frame clonotypes and omits some of them. The sample has more than 300,000 clones; approximately 84% are singletons. Trimming removed 5 bases from V and 5 bases from J; junction bases left unmatched: 13. This CDR3 is built from 16 residues. The germline CDR1 and CDR2 sequences are MDHEN and SYDVKM. This clonotype was sampled from a man younger than 40 who had recovered from COVID-19. The sample taken for sequencing was PBMCs or T cells enriched from blood (not recorded which). The V and J genes are TRBV28 and TRBJ2-5, with 8 bases matching TRBD1. The CDR3 nucleotides are TGTGCCAGCAGTCTGCCGCAGGGGGCCTCCGGTGAGACCCAGTACTTC. This gives the protein CASSLPQGASGETQYF.